This is a list of T cell receptor beta chains from one sample in a study of blood T cell repertoires in COVID-19. This table comes from immunoSEQ multiplex PCR, and its TCRdb copy is limited to in-frame clones, with some not included. The sample comprises over 250,000 clones, about 85% of which are singletons, and about 3% rests with the top ten. Sequenced input: PBMCs or T cells enriched from blood (not recorded which). These receptors were collected from a woman aged 50 to 65 who had recovered from COVID-19. Both conserved end residues are part of each CDR3. The order of the fields is V gene, clone size, D gene, J gene, CDR3 DNA, CDR3 protein. D genes are given only for firm matches. Not all rows give a size; the values are once, few, many and, for expanded clones, a class.

v_call: TRBV4-3
clone_size: .
d_call: TRBD2
j_call: TRBJ2-2
cdr3_nt: TGCGCCAGCAGCCAAGGCCAGAGGACTAGCTCTCCCGGGGAGCTGTTTTTT
cdr3_aa: CASSQGQRTSSPGELFF

v_call: TRBV7-2
clone_size: once
d_call: TRBD1
j_call: TRBJ1-6
cdr3_nt: TGTGCCAGCAGCCCGCTCGACAGGGGCTATAATTCACCCCTCCACTTT
cdr3_aa: CASSPLDRGYNSPLHF

v_call: TRBV3-1/TRBV3-2
clone_size: once
d_call: .
j_call: TRBJ1-4
cdr3_nt: TGTGCCAGCAGCCAAGATACGGGAACTGAAAAACTGTTTTTT
cdr3_aa: CASSQDTGTEKLFF

v_call: TRBV5-1
clone_size: once
d_call: TRBD1
j_call: TRBJ2-7
cdr3_nt: TGCGCCAGCAGCTTCGCGGGACAGGGCTACGAGCAGTACTTC
cdr3_aa: CASSFAGQGYEQYF

v_call: TRBV7-9
clone_size: .
d_call: .
j_call: TRBJ2-5
cdr3_nt: TGTGCCAGCAGCGGACAGGCGGGGAAAGAGACCCAGTACTTC
cdr3_aa: CASSGQAGKETQYF

v_call: TRBV23-1
clone_size: .
d_call: TRBD2
j_call: TRBJ2-1
cdr3_nt: TGCGCCAGCAGTCACCGGGGGAGGGTAGCGGGACTTTACAATGAGCAGTTCTTC
cdr3_aa: CASSHRGRVAGLYNEQFF

v_call: TRBV7-2
clone_size: .
d_call: .
j_call: TRBJ2-1
cdr3_nt: TGTGCCAGCAGCCAGCGGCTTCGGGACAACAATGAGCAGTTCTTC
cdr3_aa: CASSQRLRDNNEQFF

v_call: TRBV19
clone_size: .
d_call: TRBD1
j_call: TRBJ2-6
cdr3_nt: TGTGCCAGTAGTCTGGACAGGAGCTCTGGGGCCAACGTCCTGACTTTC
cdr3_aa: CASSLDRSSGANVLTF

v_call: TRBV18
clone_size: .
d_call: TRBD1
j_call: TRBJ1-1
cdr3_nt: TGTGCCAGCTCCCGACAGGGAGAGAACACTGAAGCTTTCTTT
cdr3_aa: CASSRQGENTEAFF

v_call: TRBV3-1/TRBV3-2
clone_size: few
d_call: .
j_call: TRBJ1-4
cdr3_nt: TGTGCCAGCAGCCGAGACAGGCTGAATGAAAAACTGTTTTTT
cdr3_aa: CASSRDRLNEKLFF

v_call: TRBV5-1
clone_size: .
d_call: .
j_call: TRBJ1-5
cdr3_nt: TGCGCCAGCAGCTTGGAGCCCTCAGGTGTAAGCAATCAGCCCCAGCATTTT
cdr3_aa: CASSLEPSGVSNQPQHF

v_call: TRBV28
clone_size: .
d_call: TRBD1
j_call: TRBJ1-1
cdr3_nt: TGTGCCAGCAGTTTACTACAGGGGGCGAGGGTCTTT
cdr3_aa: CASSLLQGARVF

v_call: TRBV6-5
clone_size: .
d_call: TRBD1
j_call: TRBJ2-7
cdr3_nt: TGTGCCAGCAGTTCGGACAGGCGACGGCCTGAGCAGTACTTC
cdr3_aa: CASSSDRRRPEQYF

v_call: TRBV7-8
clone_size: .
d_call: .
j_call: TRBJ1-6
cdr3_nt: TGTGCCAGCAGCTTGGGCAGTAATTCACCCCTCCACTTT
cdr3_aa: CASSLGSNSPLHF

v_call: TRBV7-2
clone_size: .
d_call: TRBD2
j_call: TRBJ2-1
cdr3_nt: TGTGCCAGCAGACAAGGACTAGCGGGAGCTAGCCTGGGGGAGCAGTTCTTC
cdr3_aa: CASRQGLAGASLGEQFF

v_call: TRBV29-1
clone_size: .
d_call: TRBD2
j_call: TRBJ2-7
cdr3_nt: TGCAGCGTTGCCCTCTTCCGTGAGAGGACTAGCGGTAGCTCCTACGAGCAGTACTTC
cdr3_aa: CSVALFRERTSGSSYEQYF

v_call: TRBV28
clone_size: few
d_call: .
j_call: TRBJ1-2
cdr3_nt: TGTGCCAGCAGACAGGAGTATGGCTACACCTTC
cdr3_aa: CASRQEYGYTF

v_call: TRBV6-2/TRBV6-3
clone_size: .
d_call: .
j_call: TRBJ2-7
cdr3_nt: TGTGCCAGCAGTCCAAGTGGGGCGGCGGCCGGGGGTGTGCAGTACTTC
cdr3_aa: CASSPSGAAAGGVQYF

v_call: TRBV19
clone_size: .
d_call: TRBD2
j_call: TRBJ2-7
cdr3_nt: TGTGCCAGTACTCGAGCGGGAGGGCCATCAGAAGAGCAGTACTTC
cdr3_aa: CASTRAGGPSEEQYF

v_call: TRBV28
clone_size: once
d_call: .
j_call: TRBJ1-4
cdr3_nt: TGTGCCAGCAGTTTCCAGCAGGCAGATATTGAAAAACTGTTTTTT
cdr3_aa: CASSFQQADIEKLFF

v_call: TRBV19
clone_size: .
d_call: TRBD2
j_call: TRBJ2-7
cdr3_nt: TGTGCCAGTAGTATCGACGGGAGGGCCGCCTACGAGCAGTACTTC
cdr3_aa: CASSIDGRAAYEQYF

v_call: TRBV30
clone_size: .
d_call: .
j_call: TRBJ2-5
cdr3_nt: TGTGCCTGGAGTACAGGATTAGAGACCCAGTACTTC
cdr3_aa: CAWSTGLETQYF

v_call: TRBV7-9
clone_size: .
d_call: .
j_call: TRBJ2-2
cdr3_nt: TGTGCCAGCAGTTCGGGACTGGGTCCCACCGGGGAGCTGTTTTTT
cdr3_aa: CASSSGLGPTGELFF

v_call: TRBV4-2
clone_size: .
d_call: .
j_call: TRBJ2-1
cdr3_nt: TGTGCCAGCAGCCCGGATCGAAGTCGAGGTGAGCAGTTCTTC
cdr3_aa: CASSPDRSRGEQFF

v_call: TRBV6-5
clone_size: .
d_call: .
j_call: TRBJ1-2
cdr3_nt: TGTGCCAGCAGTTACGGAGGCGGCTACACCTTC
cdr3_aa: CASSYGGGYTF

v_call: TRBV27
clone_size: .
d_call: .
j_call: TRBJ2-7
cdr3_nt: TGTGCCAGCCGACGGACAGAGGACTACGAGCAGTACTTC
cdr3_aa: CASRRTEDYEQYF

v_call: TRBV27
clone_size: .
d_call: TRBD1
j_call: TRBJ1-2
cdr3_nt: TGTGCCAGCAGTCCGTTACCTGGACAGGTAAACTATGGCTACACCTTC
cdr3_aa: CASSPLPGQVNYGYTF

v_call: TRBV28
clone_size: .
d_call: TRBD1
j_call: TRBJ2-3
cdr3_nt: TGTGCCAGCAGTCAAGGGACAGAACGATACACAGATACGCAGTATTTT
cdr3_aa: CASSQGTERYTDTQYF

v_call: TRBV5-1
clone_size: .
d_call: .
j_call: TRBJ1-2
cdr3_nt: TGCGCCAGCAGCTTGGATTCGGGGGGCGATGGCTACACCTTC
cdr3_aa: CASSLDSGGDGYTF

v_call: TRBV19
clone_size: .
d_call: TRBD2
j_call: TRBJ2-1
cdr3_nt: TGTGCCAGTAGTATGGTAGGACTAGCGGGAGAGAATAATGAGCAGTTCTTC
cdr3_aa: CASSMVGLAGENNEQFF

v_call: TRBV7-2
clone_size: .
d_call: .
j_call: TRBJ2-5
cdr3_nt: TGTGCCAGCAGCTCAATGTACCAAGAGACCCAGTACTTC
cdr3_aa: CASSSMYQETQYF

v_call: TRBV7-9
clone_size: .
d_call: .
j_call: TRBJ1-1
cdr3_nt: TGTGCCAGCAGCCCGCGGGGGCAGATGAACACTGAAGCTTTCTTT
cdr3_aa: CASSPRGQMNTEAFF

v_call: TRBV21-1
clone_size: .
d_call: .
j_call: TRBJ2-4
cdr3_nt: TGTGCCAGAAGGAGACAGGGGATGAGGTACGCCAAAAACATTCAGTACTTC
cdr3_aa: CARRRQGMRYAKNIQYF

v_call: TRBV27
clone_size: few
d_call: TRBD1
j_call: TRBJ1-4
cdr3_nt: TGTGCCAGCAGTCGAGGGGGCACTGCTAATGAAAAACTGTTTTTT
cdr3_aa: CASSRGGTANEKLFF

v_call: TRBV30
clone_size: .
d_call: .
j_call: TRBJ1-2
cdr3_nt: TGTGCCTGGACCCAACTGGGGGGGGCTACCTATGGCTACACCTTC
cdr3_aa: CAWTQLGGATYGYTF

v_call: TRBV7-2
clone_size: .
d_call: TRBD2
j_call: TRBJ2-7
cdr3_nt: TGTGCCAGCAGCCCGGGAGGAAGCTCCTACGAGCAGTACTTC
cdr3_aa: CASSPGGSSYEQYF

v_call: TRBV28
clone_size: .
d_call: .
j_call: TRBJ1-2
cdr3_nt: TGTGCCAGCAGTTTATGGTCAACAGGGCGCGGCTATGGCTACACCTTC
cdr3_aa: CASSLWSTGRGYGYTF

v_call: TRBV2
clone_size: .
d_call: .
j_call: TRBJ1-1
cdr3_nt: TGTGCCAGCAGTGTCAGCGTTTTTGAGACTGAAGCTTTCTTT
cdr3_aa: CASSVSVFETEAFF